Each of the 29 T cell receptor beta chains below was sequenced from the same sample in a study of graft-versus-host responses after intestinal transplantation. This table comes from immunoSEQ multiplex PCR, and its TCRdb copy is limited to in-frame clones, with some not included. The data show 13,000 to 15,000 clones, with about 36% seen just once and approximately 1% held by the top ten. The sequencing here drew on alloreactive CD4+ T cells from a mixed lymphocyte reaction culture, taken before intestinal transplant. Subset in this sample: CFSE-low proliferating T cells sorted from roughly six-day pre-transplant mixed lymphocyte reaction (GvH or HvG direction). The receptors stem from a human patient who received an intestinal transplant.

The chain is built from TRBV28 and TRBJ2-5, with a weak D call TRBD1 (6 bases). Germline V gene sequence: CDR1 MDHEN, CDR2 SYDVKM. The CDR3 runs 14 residues. With 3 bases removed from V and 2 bases from J, the gap between germline ends came to 10 bases. CDR3 in amino acids: CASSFPGQQETQYF. The CDR3 DNA follows: TGTGCCAGCAGTTTTCCCGGACAGCAAGAGACCCAGTACTTC.

V gene TRBV7-8 combines with J gene TRBJ2-2, with D perhaps TRBD2 (6 bases). The germline V gene has CDR1 SGHVS and CDR2 FQNEAQ. The CDR3 runs to 15 residues. With 5 bases removed from V and 4 bases from J, the gap between germline ends came to 14 bases. The CDR3 protein is CASSPGRQVTGELFF. The CDR3, as DNA: TGTGCCAGCAGCCCTGGGAGGCAGGTCACCGGGGAGCTGTTTTTT.

This clone is labeled medium-sized. The CDR3 region has the DNA TGTGCCAGCAGCCACCTCTTGTCAGGGATGAACACTGAAGCTTTCTTT. Translated, it gives CASSHLLSGMNTEAFF. The chain employs TRBV9 and TRBJ1-1; tentatively, D is TRBD1 (5 bases). The ends were cut back, 4 bases at V and 0 bases at J, with 16 bases in the middle. The CDR3 totals 16 residues. Germline assignment: CDR1 SGDLS and CDR2 YYNGEE.

V and J are TRBV29-1 and TRBJ1-2; D is unclear. Trimming pared 3 bases from V and 0 bases from J, leaving 14 bases between. Germline assignment: CDR1 SQVTM and CDR2 ANQGSEA. The CDR3 loop spans 15 amino acids. CDR3 sequence (DNA): TGCAGCGTTGACTCCCTGACACCGGCTAACTATGGCTACACCTTC. Protein: CSVDSLTPANYGYTF.

CDR3 residues: CASSFGRATNEKLFF. The CDR3 DNA sequence: TGTGCCAGCAGCTTTGGCAGGGCAACTAATGAAAAACTGTTTTTT. The chain recombines TRBV7-9 with TRBJ1-4; possible D gene TRBD1, 5 bases. Germline V gives CDR1 SEHNR, CDR2 FQNEAQ (reference sequence). This CDR3 contains 15 residues. Trimming took off 3 bases at V and 0 bases at J, with 8 bases between the two ends.

In its sample, this clone was seen a few times. The V call is TRBV19, the J call TRBJ1-2; TRBD1 matches at 10 bases. This CDR3 comprises 14 residues. The J segment lost 6 bases and the V segment lost 2 bases, leaving 3 bases of the junction unmatched. Germline V lookup: CDR1 LNHDA, CDR2 SQIVND (reference sequence). CDR3 amino acids: CASSIRQGADGYTF. CDR3 nucleotides: TGTGCCAGTAGTATAAGACAGGGGGCTGATGGCTACACCTTC.

V usage is TRBV12-2 and J usage is TRBJ1-5; the table assigns TRBD1, which was not confirmed against the DNA. TRBV12-2 is listed as a pseudogene. The CDR3 sequence is 16 residues long. CDR3 DNA: TGTGCAAGTCGCTCCACAAACAGGGGAAGCAATCAGCCCCAGCATTTT. Translating it yields CASRSTNRGSNQPQHF.

J is TRBJ2-7 and V is TRBV27; 7 nucleotides align to TRBD1. The CDR3 has 14 amino acids. CDR1 and CDR2 (germline): MNHEY, SMNVEV (reference sequence). The V and J ends lost 8 bases and 4 bases, in that order; junction bases with no gene match: 11. The CDR3 DNA reads TGTGCCAGCGGTCCGGGACAGACTTTATACGAGCAGTACTTC. Translated, it gives CASGPGQTLYEQYF.

The chain joins TRBV5-6 to TRBJ1-2; D is undetermined. CDR3 length: 14 amino acids. Germline V gene lookup returns CDR1 SGHDT and CDR2 YYEEEE. V was pared by 1 base and J by 4 bases, with 11 bases between. Here the CDR3 reads CASSLLQFTYGYTF. CDR3 DNA: TGTGCCAGCAGCTTGCTACAGTTCACCTATGGCTACACCTTC. Full variable domain (missing parts from reference TRBV5-6 and TRBJ1-2): DAGVTQSPTHLIKTRGQQVTLRCSPKSGHDTVSWYQQALGQGPQFIFQYYEEEERQRGNFPDRFSGHQFPNYSSELNVNALLLGDSALYLCASSLLQFTYGYTFGSGTRLTVV.

This sequence joins TRBV30 and TRBJ2-7, with D hard to call. Trimming pared 2 bases from V and 0 bases from J, leaving 5 bases between. The germline V gene has CDR1 GTSNPN and CDR2 SVGIG (reference sequence). The CDR3 is 12 amino acids. CDR3 DNA sequence: TGTGCCTGGAGTCCCCTCTCCTACGAGCAGTACTTC. Translated: CAWSPLSYEQYF.

This chain joins TRBV30 and TRBJ1-6; tentative D call: TRBD1 (5 bases). The CDR3 spans 14 residues. Trimming left V 3 bases short and J 2 bases short, with 8 bases between. The germline V gene has CDR1 GTSNPN and CDR2 SVGIG (reference sequence). CDR3 amino acids: CAWSPGPYNSPLHF. The DNA for the CDR3 is TGTGCCTGGAGCCCAGGGCCCTATAATTCACCCCTCCACTTT.

In its sample, this clone ranks as medium-sized. The rearrangement links TRBV6-5 to TRBJ1-1, with 10 bases aligning to TRBD1. With V trimmed by 5 bases and J by 5 bases, 8 bases remained unmatched. The CDR3 sequence is 15 residues long. In germline, CDR1 is MNHEY, CDR2 SVGAGI. CDR3 protein: CASSRAGTGVTEAFF. The CDR3 coding sequence is TGTGCCAGCAGTCGAGCCGGGACAGGGGTGACTGAAGCTTTCTTT.

By sample share, this clone is medium-sized. This chain connects TRBV5-1 to TRBJ1-1; D is possibly TRBD1 (6 bases). The V and J ends lost 5 bases and 10 bases respectively, with 21 bases between them. Germline V gives CDR1 SGHRS, CDR2 YFSETQ. There are 14 residues in the CDR3. DNA for the CDR3: TGCGCCAGCAGTCGATCAGGGGAATATCTTAGAGCTTTCTTT. Its protein is CASSRSGEYLRAFF.

The chain recombines TRBV14 with TRBJ2-5, with D possibly matching TRBD2 (5 bases). CDR3 length: 16 residues. Germline assignment: CDR1 SGHDN and CDR2 FVKESK. V dropped 4 bases and J dropped 0 bases, with 15 bases sitting between them. This CDR3 reads CASSPPGLLYQETQYF. The CDR3 DNA follows: TGTGCCAGCAGCCCTCCGGGGTTATTGTACCAAGAGACCCAGTACTTC.

The chain combines TRBV7-6 with TRBJ2-2, with a possible D match to TRBD2 (7 bases). Germline V gene sequence: CDR1 SGHVS, CDR2 FNYEAQ. The V and J ends lost 2 bases and 1 base respectively, with 20 bases between them. The CDR3 is 19 residues long. CDR3 in amino acids: CASSLRVVGGGLNTGELFF. CDR3 DNA sequence: TGTGCCAGCAGCTTAAGGGTGGTAGGCGGGGGCCTGAACACCGGGGAGCTGTTTTTT.

The V and J genes are TRBV11-3 and TRBJ2-3, with 8 bases matching TRBD1. With V trimmed by 5 bases and J by 9 bases, 16 bases remained unmatched. This CDR3 is built from 16 residues. CDR1 is SGHNT and CDR2 is YENEEA in the germline V gene. CDR3 nucleotide sequence: TGTGCCAGCAGCCCGTACAGGGGGGTCCTCTCAGGAACGCAGTATTTT. The encoded protein is CASSPYRGVLSGTQYF. Using reference TRBV11-3 and TRBJ2-3 for the parts outside the CDR3, the full variable domain is EAGVVQSPRYKIIEKKQPVAFWCNPISGHNTLYWYLQNLGQGPELLIRYENEEAVDDSQLPKDRFSAERLKGVDSTLKIQPAELGDSAVYLCASSPYRGVLSGTQYFGPGTRLTVL.

This clone was seen a handful of times. The chain is built from TRBV18 and TRBJ1-5, with a tentative D call TRBD1 (5 bases). Germline CDR1 KGHSH, CDR2 LQKENI. This CDR3 has 18 residues. Trimming stripped 1 base from V and 3 bases from J, with 19 bases between. Here the CDR3 reads CASSPLHSQGFDNQPQHF. CDR3 DNA: TGTGCCAGCTCACCACTGCATAGTCAGGGCTTCGACAATCAGCCCCAGCATTTT.

The rearrangement joins TRBV7-2 to TRBJ2-2; 9 nucleotides match TRBD2. The germline CDR1 and CDR2 sequences are SGHTA and FQGNSA. Germline trimming cut 5 bases from V and 6 bases from J; bases unmatched to any gene: 7. The CDR3 is 15 amino acids. CDR3 loop: CASSPAGTSPGELFF. In nucleotides, the CDR3 is TGTGCCAGCAGCCCCGCCGGGACTAGCCCCGGGGAGCTGTTTTTT.

This chain joins TRBV12-1 and TRBJ2-3; the table's D gene call, TRBD2, was not cross checked with the DNA. TRBV12-1 is termed a pseudogene. The CDR3 contains 15 residues. The CDR3 DNA is TGTGCCAGCAGCTTTCCAGCGGGGGAACCAGATACGCAGTATTTT. It is translated as CASSFPAGEPDTQYF.

The table lists this clone with a few counts. This chain connects TRBV5-1 to TRBJ2-1; 8 bases match TRBD2. The germline V gene encodes CDR1 SGHRS and CDR2 YFSETQ. V trimming: 1 base; J trimming: 8 bases; junction bases outside the gene matches: 11. This CDR3 region has 16 residues. The CDR3: CASSLTGGAGSYEQFF. CDR3 nucleotide sequence: TGCGCCAGCAGCTTGACCGGGGGGGCCGGATCATATGAGCAGTTCTTC.

The chain has TRBV10-3 and TRBJ2-1; 8 bases are shared with TRBD1. This CDR3 contains 13 residues. Germline V lookup: CDR1 ENHRY, CDR2 SYGVKD. Trimming cost V 10 bases and J 5 bases; bases outside gene matches: 7. CDR3 in amino acids: CATQDRVNNEQFF. The DNA for the CDR3 is TGTGCCACCCAGGACAGGGTGAACAATGAGCAGTTCTTC.

This clone has just a few counts. V and J are TRBV6-6 and TRBJ2-7; 8 bases match TRBD2. The CDR3 has 15 amino acids. Germline-derived CDR1 and CDR2 are MNHNY and SVGAGI (reference sequence). Trimming cost V 6 bases and J 0 bases; bases outside gene matches: 7. CDR3 sequence (DNA): TGTGCCAGCAGGGTTAGCGGGGCCAGCTCCTACGAGCAGTACTTC. Its protein product is CASRVSGASSYEQYF.

The chain employs TRBV9 and TRBJ1-1, with no clear D. This CDR3 spans 13 amino acids. Between the trimmed V and J ends, which lost 2 bases and 2 bases, there was a span of 7 bases. Germline V lookup: CDR1 SGDLS, CDR2 YYNGEE. CDR3 sequence reads: CASSVQINTEAFF. CDR3 nucleotide sequence: TGTGCCAGCAGCGTCCAGATTAACACTGAAGCTTTCTTT.

In its sample, this clone was seen a few times. The chain employs TRBV25-1 and TRBJ1-4, with a tentative D call TRBD1 (6 bases). Trimming removed 3 bases from V and 7 bases from J, with 12 bases in between. The V gene's germline CDR1 is MGHDK and CDR2 SYGVNS. This CDR3 contains 14 residues. CDR3 sequence: CASSDPGTIEKLFF. CDR3 coding DNA: TGTGCCAGCAGTGACCCCGGGACAATTGAAAAACTGTTTTTT.

This clone qualifies as medium-sized. The chain recombines TRBV18 with TRBJ1-3, with a tentative D call TRBD1 (5 bases). The ends were cut back, 0 bases at V and 4 bases at J, with 10 bases in the middle. This CDR3 has 15 amino acids. CDR1 and CDR2 from the germline V gene are KGHSH and LQKENI. The CDR3 loop is CASSPPGLPGNTIYF. CDR3 DNA: TGTGCCAGCTCACCACCGGGACTTCCGGGAAACACCATATATTTT.

The genes are TRBV18 and TRBJ2-2; maybe TRBD1 (7 bases). V lost 6 bases and J 5 bases, leaving 16 bases between the germline ends. The CDR3 sequence is 15 residues long. Per germline, CDR1 KGHSH and CDR2 LQKENI. CDR3 residues: CASSRGQTATGELFF. In DNA form, the CDR3 reads TGTGCCAGCTCGCGGGGACAGACAGCGACCGGGGAGCTGTTTTTT.

The chain has TRBV7-2 and TRBJ1-2; 7 bases line up with TRBD1. Germline CDR1 SGHTA, CDR2 FQGNSA. The CDR3 extends over 13 amino acids. J was trimmed by 4 bases and V by 1 base; bases with no gene match: 0. The CDR3 sequence: CASSLGQGYGYTF. The DNA of the CDR3 is TGTGCCAGCAGCTTAGGACAGGGCTATGGCTACACCTTC.

This rearrangement joins TRBV2 to TRBJ2-1; TRBD2 matches 7 bases. This CDR3 has 14 residues. The V and J ends lost 4 bases and 7 bases, in that order; junction bases with no gene match: 7. From germline, CDR1 is SNHLY and CDR2 FYNNEI. Written as DNA, the CDR3 is TGTGCCAGCAGTGTCTGGCGGGGGTCTAATGAGCAGTTCTTC. This translates into CASSVWRGSNEQFF.

The chain couples TRBV4-3 to TRBJ1-1; D is possibly TRBD1 (5 bases). Deletions cut 1 base from V and 4 bases from J, with 16 bases between. The germline V gene has CDR1 LGHNA and CDR2 YSLEER. The CDR3 has 16 amino acids. The CDR3 sequence is CASSQGGSGKGTEAFF. The CDR3 nucleotides are TGCGCCAGCAGCCAAGGGGGCTCAGGGAAAGGCACTGAAGCTTTCTTT.